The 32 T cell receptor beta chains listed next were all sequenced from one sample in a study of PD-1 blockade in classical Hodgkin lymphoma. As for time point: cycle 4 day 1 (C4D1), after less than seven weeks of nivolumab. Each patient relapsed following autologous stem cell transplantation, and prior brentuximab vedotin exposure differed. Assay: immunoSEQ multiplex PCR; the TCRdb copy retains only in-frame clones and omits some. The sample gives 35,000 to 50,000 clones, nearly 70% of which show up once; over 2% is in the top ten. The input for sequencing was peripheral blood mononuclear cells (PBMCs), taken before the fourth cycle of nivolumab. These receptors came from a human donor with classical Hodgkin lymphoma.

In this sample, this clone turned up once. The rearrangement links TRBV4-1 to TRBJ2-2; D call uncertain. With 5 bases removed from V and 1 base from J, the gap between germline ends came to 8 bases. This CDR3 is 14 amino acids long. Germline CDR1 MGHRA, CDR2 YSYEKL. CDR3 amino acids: CASSLRQNTGELFF. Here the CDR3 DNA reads TGCGCCAGCAGCTTAAGACAGAACACCGGGGAGCTGTTTTTT.

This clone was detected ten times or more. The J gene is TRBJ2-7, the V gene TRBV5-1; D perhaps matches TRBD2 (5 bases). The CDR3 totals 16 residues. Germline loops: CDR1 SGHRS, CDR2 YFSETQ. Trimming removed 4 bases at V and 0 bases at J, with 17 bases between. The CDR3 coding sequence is TGCGCCAGCAGCCCGGACTCTGGCACATACTCCTACGAGCAGTACTTC. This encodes CASSPDSGTYSYEQYF.

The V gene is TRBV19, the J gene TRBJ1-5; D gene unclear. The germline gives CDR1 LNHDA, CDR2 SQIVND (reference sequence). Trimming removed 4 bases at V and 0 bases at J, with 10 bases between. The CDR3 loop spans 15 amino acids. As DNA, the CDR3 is TGTGCCAGTAGTAGACTGGCATATAGCAATCAGCCCCAGCATTTT. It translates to CASSRLAYSNQPQHF. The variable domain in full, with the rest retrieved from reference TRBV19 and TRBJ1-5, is DGGITQSPKYLFRKEGQNVTLSCEQNLNHDAMYWYRQDPGQGLRLIYYSQIVNDFQKGDIAEGYSVSREKKESFPLTVTSAQKNPTAFYLCASSRLAYSNQPQHFGDGTRLSIL.

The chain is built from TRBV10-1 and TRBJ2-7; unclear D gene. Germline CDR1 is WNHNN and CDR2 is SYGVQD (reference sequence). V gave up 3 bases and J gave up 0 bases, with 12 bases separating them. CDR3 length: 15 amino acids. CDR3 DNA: TGCGCCAGCAGTGATTTCGCCCTGAGCTCCTACGAGCAGTACTTC. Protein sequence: CASSDFALSSYEQYF.

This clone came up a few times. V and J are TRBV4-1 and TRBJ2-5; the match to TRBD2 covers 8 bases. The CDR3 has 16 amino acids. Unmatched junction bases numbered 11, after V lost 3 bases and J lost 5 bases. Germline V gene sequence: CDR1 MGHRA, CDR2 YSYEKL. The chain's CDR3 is CASSQASGGPYETQYF. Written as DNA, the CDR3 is TGCGCCAGCAGCCAGGCCTCGGGGGGGCCTTATGAGACCCAGTACTTC.

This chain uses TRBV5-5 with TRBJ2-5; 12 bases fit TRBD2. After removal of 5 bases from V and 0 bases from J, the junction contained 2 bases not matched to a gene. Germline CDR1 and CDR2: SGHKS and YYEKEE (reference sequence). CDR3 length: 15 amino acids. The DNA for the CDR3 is TGTGCCAGCAGTCGACTAGCGGGGGACCAAGAGACCCAGTACTTC. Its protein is CASSRLAGDQETQYF.

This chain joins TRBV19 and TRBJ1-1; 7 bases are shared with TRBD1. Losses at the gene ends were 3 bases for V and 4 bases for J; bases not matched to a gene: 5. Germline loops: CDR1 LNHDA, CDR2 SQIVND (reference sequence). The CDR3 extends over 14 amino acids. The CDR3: CASSIPTGATEAFF. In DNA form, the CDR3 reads TGTGCCAGTAGTATCCCCACAGGGGCCACTGAAGCTTTCTTT.

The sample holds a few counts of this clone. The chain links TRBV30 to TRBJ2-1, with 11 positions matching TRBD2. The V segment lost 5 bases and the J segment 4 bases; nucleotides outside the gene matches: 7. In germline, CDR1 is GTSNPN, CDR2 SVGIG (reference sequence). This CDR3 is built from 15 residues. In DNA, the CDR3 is TGTGCCTGGTGTGAGACTAGCGGGGTTTACAATGAGCAGTTCTTC. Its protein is CAWCETSGVYNEQFF.

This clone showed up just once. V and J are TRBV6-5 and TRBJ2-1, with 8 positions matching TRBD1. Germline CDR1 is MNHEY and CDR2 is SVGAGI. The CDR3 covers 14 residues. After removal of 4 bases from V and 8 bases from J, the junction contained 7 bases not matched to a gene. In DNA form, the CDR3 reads TGTGCCAGCAGTTTCTCGCAGGGACAGGATGAGCAGTTCTTC. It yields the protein CASSFSQGQDEQFF.

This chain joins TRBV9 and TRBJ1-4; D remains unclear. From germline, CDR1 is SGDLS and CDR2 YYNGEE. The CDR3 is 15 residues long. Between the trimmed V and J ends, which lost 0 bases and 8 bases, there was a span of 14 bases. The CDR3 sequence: CASSVEGSSQEKLFF. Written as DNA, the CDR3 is TGTGCCAGCAGCGTAGAGGGAAGTTCCCAAGAAAAACTGTTTTTT.

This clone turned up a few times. CDR3 sequence reads: CASSPDGTFYNEQFF. DNA for the CDR3: TGTGCCAGCAGCCCAGACGGGACTTTTTACAATGAGCAGTTCTTC. The V call is TRBV7-8, the J call TRBJ2-1; weak D call: TRBD2 (6 bases). The CDR3 extends over 15 amino acids. Germline V gene sequence: CDR1 SGHVS, CDR2 FQNEAQ. Trimming took off 5 bases at V and 4 bases at J, with 15 bases between the two ends.

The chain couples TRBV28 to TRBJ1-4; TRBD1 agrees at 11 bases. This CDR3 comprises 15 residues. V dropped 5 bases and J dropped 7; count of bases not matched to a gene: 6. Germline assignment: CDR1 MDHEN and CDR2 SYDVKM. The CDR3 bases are TGTGCCAGCAGTCGGACAGGGGGCGTGAGTGAAAAACTGTTTTTT. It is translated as CASSRTGGVSEKLFF.

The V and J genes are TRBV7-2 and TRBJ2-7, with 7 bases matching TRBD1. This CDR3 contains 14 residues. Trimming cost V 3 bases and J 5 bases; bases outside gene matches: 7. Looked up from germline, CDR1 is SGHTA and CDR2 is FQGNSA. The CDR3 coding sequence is TGTGCCAGCAGCTTTGACAGGGTCGTGGACGAGCAGTACTTC. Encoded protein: CASSFDRVVDEQYF. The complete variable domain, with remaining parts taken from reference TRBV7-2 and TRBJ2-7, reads GAGVSQSPSNKVTEKGKDVELRCDPISGHTALYWYRQSLGQGLEFLIYFQGNSAPDKSGLPSDRFSAERTGGSVSTLTIQRTQQEDSAVYLCASSFDRVVDEQYFGPGTRLTVT.

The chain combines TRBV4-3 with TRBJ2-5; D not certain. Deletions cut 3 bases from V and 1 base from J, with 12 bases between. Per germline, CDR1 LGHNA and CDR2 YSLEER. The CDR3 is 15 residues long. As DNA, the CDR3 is TGCGCCAGCAGCCAGACGACAAGATCCCAAGAGACCCAGTACTTC. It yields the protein CASSQTTRSQETQYF.

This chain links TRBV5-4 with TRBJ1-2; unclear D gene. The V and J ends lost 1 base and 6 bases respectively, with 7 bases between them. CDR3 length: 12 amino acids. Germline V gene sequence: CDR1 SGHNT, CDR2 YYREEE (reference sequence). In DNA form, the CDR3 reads TGTGCCAGCAGCTTGACGGGGAATGGCTACACCTTC. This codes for CASSLTGNGYTF. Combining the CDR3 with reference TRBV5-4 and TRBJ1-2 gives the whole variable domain ETGVTQSPTHLIKTRGQQVTLRCSSQSGHNTVSWYQQALGQGPQFIFQYYREEENGRGNFPPRFSGLQFPNYSSELNVNALELDDSALYLCASSLTGNGYTFGSGTRLTVV.

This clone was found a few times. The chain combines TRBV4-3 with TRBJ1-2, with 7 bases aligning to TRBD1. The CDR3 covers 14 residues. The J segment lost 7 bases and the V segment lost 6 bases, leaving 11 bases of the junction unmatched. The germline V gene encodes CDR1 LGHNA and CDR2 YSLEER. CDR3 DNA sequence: TGCGCCAGCAGGCGTACGTCCCCAGGGGGTGGCTACACCTTC. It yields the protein CASRRTSPGGGYTF.

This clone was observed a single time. CDR3 DNA sequence: TGTGCCAGCAGCTTCGCCTCCACTAGCGGGAGATCATACGAGCAGTACTTC. Its protein product is CASSFASTSGRSYEQYF. The chain uses TRBV7-9 and TRBJ2-7, with TRBD2 matching 11 bases. Germline lookup yields CDR1 SEHNR and CDR2 FQNEAQ (reference sequence). CDR3 length: 17 residues. V lost 3 bases and J lost 4; bases outside the gene matches: 11.

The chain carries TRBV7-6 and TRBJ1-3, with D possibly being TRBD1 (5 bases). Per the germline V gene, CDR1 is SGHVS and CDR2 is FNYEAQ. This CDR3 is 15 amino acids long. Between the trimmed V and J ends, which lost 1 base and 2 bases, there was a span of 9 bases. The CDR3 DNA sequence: TGTGCCAGCAGCTTAGGTGTGGGGGCTGGAAACACCATATATTTT. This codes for CASSLGVGAGNTIYF.

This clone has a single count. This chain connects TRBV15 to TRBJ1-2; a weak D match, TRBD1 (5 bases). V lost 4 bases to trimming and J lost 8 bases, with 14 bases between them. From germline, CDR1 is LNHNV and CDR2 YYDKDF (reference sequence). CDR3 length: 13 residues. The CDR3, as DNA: TGTGCCACCAGCACCTGGAGGGGAGAGGGCTACACCTTC. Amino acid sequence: CATSTWRGEGYTF.

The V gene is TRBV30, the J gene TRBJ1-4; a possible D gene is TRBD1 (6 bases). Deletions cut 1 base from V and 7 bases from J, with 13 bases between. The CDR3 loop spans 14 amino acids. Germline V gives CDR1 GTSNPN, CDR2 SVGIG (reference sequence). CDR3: CAWSAGGQGEKLFF. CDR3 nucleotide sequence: TGTGCCTGGAGTGCCGGGGGCCAAGGTGAAAAACTGTTTTTT.

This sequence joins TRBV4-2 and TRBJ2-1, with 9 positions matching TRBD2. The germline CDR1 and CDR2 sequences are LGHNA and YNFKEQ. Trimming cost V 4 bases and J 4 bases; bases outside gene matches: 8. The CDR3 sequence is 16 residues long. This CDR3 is CASSLGGGGGYNEQFF. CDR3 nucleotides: TGTGCCAGCAGCCTAGGGGGCGGGGGGGGATACAATGAGCAGTTCTTC.

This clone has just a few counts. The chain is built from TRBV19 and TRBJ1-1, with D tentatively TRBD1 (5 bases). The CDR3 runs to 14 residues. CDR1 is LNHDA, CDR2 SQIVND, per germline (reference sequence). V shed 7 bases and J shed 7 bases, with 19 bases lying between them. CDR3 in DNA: TGTGCCAGTACCCCCGGCCCAGGGTTGGGTGAAGCTTTCTTT. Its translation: CASTPGPGLGEAFF.

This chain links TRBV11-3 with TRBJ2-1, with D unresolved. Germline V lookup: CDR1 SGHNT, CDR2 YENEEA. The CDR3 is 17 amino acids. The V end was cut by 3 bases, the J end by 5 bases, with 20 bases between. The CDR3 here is CASSLGSHGVVDNEQFF. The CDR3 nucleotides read TGTGCCAGCAGCTTGGGGTCCCATGGTGTGGTTGACAATGAGCAGTTCTTC.

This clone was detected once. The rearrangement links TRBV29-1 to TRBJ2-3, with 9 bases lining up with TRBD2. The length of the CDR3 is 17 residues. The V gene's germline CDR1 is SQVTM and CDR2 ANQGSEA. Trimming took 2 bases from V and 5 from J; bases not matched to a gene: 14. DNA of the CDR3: TGCAGCGTTGAACCCCAGGGCGGGGGGGCCTTGTTAGATACGCAGTATTTT. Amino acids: CSVEPQGGGALLDTQYF.

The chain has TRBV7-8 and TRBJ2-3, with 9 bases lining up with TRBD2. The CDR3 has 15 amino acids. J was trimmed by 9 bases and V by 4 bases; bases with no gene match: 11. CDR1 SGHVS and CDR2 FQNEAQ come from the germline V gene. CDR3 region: CASSSVAGVRITQYF. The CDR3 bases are TGTGCCAGCAGCTCCGTAGCGGGGGTCAGGATAACGCAGTATTTT.

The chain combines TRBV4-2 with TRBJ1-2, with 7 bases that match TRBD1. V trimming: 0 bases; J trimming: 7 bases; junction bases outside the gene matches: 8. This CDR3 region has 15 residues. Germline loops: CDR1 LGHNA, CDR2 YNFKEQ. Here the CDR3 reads CASSQDPTGAGGYTF. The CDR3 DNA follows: TGTGCCAGCAGCCAAGATCCCACAGGGGCCGGTGGCTACACCTTC.

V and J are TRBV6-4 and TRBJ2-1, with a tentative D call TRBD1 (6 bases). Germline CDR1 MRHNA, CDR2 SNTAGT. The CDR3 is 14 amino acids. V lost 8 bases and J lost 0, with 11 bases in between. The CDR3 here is CASGGPSSYNEQFF. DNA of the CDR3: TGTGCCAGCGGGGGCCCCAGCTCCTACAATGAGCAGTTCTTC.

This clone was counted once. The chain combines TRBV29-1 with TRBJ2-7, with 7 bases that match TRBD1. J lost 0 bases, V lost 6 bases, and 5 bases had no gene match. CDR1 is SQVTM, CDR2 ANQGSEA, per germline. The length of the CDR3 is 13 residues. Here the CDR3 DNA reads TGCAGCGTCACCGGGACAGCCTCCTACGAGCAGTACTTC. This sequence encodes CSVTGTASYEQYF.

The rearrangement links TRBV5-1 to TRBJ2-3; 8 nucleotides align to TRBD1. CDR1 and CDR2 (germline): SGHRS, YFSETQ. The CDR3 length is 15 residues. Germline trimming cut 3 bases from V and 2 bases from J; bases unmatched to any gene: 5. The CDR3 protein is CASSSSGGNTDTQYF. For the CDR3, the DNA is TGCGCCAGCAGCTCCTCAGGGGGCAACACAGATACGCAGTATTTT.

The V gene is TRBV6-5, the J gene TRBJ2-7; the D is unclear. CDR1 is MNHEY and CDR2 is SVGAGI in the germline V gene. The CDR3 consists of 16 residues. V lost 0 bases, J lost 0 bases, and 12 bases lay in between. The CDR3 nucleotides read TGTGCCAGCAGTTACTCTTCGGCCGTTAGCTCCTACGAGCAGTACTTC. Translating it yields CASSYSSAVSSYEQYF.

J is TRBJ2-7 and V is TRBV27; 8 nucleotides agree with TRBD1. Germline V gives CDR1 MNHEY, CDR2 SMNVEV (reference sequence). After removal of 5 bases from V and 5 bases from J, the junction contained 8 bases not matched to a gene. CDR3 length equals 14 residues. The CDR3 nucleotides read TGTGCCAGCAGTGGGACAGGTTTCGTTCACGAGCAGTACTTC. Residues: CASSGTGFVHEQYF.

The CDR3 DNA is TGTGCCAGCAGCAAAGACAGGGGCGGCTACACCTTC. Translation: CASSKDRGGYTF. The chain uses TRBV7-8 and TRBJ1-2; 8 bases agree with TRBD1. The CDR3 runs 12 residues. Germline CDR1 is SGHVS and CDR2 is FQNEAQ. J gave up 8 bases and V 5 bases, and 4 bases lay outside the gene matches.